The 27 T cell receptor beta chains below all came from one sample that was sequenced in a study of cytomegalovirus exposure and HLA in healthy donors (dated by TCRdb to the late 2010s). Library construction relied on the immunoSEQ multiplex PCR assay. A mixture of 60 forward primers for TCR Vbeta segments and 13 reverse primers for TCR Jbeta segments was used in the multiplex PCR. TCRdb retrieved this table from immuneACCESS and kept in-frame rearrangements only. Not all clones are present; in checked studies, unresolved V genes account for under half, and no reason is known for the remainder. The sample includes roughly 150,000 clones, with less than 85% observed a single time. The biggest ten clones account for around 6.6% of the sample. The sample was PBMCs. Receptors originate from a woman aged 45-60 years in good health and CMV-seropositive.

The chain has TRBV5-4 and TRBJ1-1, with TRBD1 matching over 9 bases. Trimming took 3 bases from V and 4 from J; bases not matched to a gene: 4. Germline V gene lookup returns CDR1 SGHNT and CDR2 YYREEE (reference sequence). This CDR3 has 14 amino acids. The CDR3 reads CASSYRGLGTEAFF. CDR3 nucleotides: TGTGCCAGCAGCTACAGGGGGCTCGGCACTGAAGCTTTCTTT.

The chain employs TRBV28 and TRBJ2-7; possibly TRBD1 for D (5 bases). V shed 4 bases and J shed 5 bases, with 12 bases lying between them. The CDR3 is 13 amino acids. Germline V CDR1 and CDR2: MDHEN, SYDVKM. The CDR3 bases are TGTGCCAGCAGTTCCAGGGTCACCGACGAGCAGTACTTC. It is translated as CASSSRVTDEQYF.

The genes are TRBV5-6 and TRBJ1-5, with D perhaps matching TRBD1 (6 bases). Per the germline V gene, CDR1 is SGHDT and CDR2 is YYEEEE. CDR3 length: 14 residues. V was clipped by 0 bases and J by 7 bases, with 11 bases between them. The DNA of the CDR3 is TGTGCCAGCAGCTTGGGCCAGGGGAGACAGCCCCAGCATTTT. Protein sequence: CASSLGQGRQPQHF.

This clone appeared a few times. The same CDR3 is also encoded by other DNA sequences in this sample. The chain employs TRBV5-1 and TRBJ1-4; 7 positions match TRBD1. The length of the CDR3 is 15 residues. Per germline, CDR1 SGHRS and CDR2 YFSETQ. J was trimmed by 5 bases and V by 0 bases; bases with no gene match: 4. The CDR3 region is CASSLEGRGNEKLFF. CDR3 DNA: TGCGCCAGCAGCTTGGAGGGCAGGGGGAATGAAAAACTGTTTTTT.

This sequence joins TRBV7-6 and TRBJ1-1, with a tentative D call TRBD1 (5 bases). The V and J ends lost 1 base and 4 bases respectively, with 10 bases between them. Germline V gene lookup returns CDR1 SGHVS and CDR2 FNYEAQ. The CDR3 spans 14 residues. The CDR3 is CASSLGAGATEAFF. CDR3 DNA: TGTGCCAGCAGCTTAGGAGCTGGGGCCACTGAAGCTTTCTTT.

CDR3 residues: CASSVDQGTADTQYF. The CDR3 nucleotides are TGTGCCAGCAGCGTAGACCAGGGAACCGCAGATACGCAGTATTTT. The V and J genes are TRBV9 and TRBJ2-3; D might be TRBD1 (5 bases). Germline V lookup: CDR1 SGDLS, CDR2 YYNGEE. With 0 bases removed from V and 4 bases from J, the gap between germline ends came to 12 bases. The CDR3 runs 15 residues. Complete variable domain (other parts from reference TRBV9 and TRBJ2-3): DSGVTQTPKHLITATGQRVTLRCSPRSGDLSVYWYQQSLDQGLQFLIQYYNGEERAKGNILERFSAQQFPDLHSELNLSSLELGDSALYFCASSVDQGTADTQYFGPGTRLTVL.

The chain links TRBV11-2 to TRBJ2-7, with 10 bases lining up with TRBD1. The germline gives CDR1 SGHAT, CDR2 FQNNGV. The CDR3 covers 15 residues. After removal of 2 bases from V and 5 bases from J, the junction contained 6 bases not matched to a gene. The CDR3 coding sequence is TGTGCCAGCAGCTTAATGGGACAGGGGATTCACGAGCAGTACTTC. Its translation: CASSLMGQGIHEQYF. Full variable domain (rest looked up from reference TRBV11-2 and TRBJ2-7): EAGVAQSPRYKIIEKRQSVAFWCNPISGHATLYWYQQILGQGPKLLIQFQNNGVVDDSQLPKDRFSAERLKGVDSTLKIQPAKLEDSAVYLCASSLMGQGIHEQYFGPGTRLTVT.

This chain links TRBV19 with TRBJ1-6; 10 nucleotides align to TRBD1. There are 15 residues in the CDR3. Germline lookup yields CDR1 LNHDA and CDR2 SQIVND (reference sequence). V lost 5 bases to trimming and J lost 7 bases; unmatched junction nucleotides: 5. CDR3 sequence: CASSVRTGGNSPLHF. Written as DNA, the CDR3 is TGTGCCAGTAGTGTACGGACAGGGGGGAATTCACCCCTCCACTTT.

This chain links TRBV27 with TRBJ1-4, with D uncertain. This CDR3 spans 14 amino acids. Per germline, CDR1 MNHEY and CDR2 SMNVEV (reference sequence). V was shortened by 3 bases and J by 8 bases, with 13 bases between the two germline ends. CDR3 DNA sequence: TGTGCCAGCAGTTTGGTGCGGGGTGGGGAAAAACTGTTTTTT. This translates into CASSLVRGGEKLFF.

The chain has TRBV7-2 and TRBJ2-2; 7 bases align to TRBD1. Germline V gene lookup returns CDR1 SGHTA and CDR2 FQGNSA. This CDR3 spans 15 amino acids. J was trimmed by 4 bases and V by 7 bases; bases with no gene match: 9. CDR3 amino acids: CASKTGQIGTGELFF. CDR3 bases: TGTGCCAGCAAGACGGGACAGATAGGCACCGGGGAGCTGTTTTTT.

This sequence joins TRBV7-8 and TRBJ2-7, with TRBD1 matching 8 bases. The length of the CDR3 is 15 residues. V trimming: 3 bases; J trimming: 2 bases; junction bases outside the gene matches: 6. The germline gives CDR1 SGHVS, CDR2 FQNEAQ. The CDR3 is CASSFKGQGAYEQYF. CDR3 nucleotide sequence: TGTGCCAGCAGCTTCAAAGGACAGGGCGCCTACGAGCAGTACTTC.

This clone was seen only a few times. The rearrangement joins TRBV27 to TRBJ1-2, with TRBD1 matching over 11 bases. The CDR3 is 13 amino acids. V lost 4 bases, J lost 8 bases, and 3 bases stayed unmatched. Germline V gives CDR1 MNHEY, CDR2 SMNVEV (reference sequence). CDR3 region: CASSSGTGGGYTF. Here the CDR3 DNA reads TGTGCCAGCAGTTCCGGGACAGGGGGAGGCTACACCTTC.

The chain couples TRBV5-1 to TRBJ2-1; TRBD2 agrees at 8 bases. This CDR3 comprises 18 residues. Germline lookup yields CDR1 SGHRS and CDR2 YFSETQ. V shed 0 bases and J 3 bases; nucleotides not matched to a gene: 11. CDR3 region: CASSLAVKPGGIYNEQFF. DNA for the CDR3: TGCGCCAGCAGCTTGGCCGTCAAACCGGGGGGGATCTACAATGAGCAGTTCTTC. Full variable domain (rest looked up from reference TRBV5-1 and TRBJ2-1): KAGVTQTPRYLIKTRGQQVTLSCSPISGHRSVSWYQQTPGQGLQFLFEYFSETQRNKGNFPGRFSGRQFSNSRSEMNVSTLELGDSALYLCASSLAVKPGGIYNEQFFGPGTRLTVL.

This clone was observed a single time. In DNA form, the CDR3 reads TGTGCCTGGAGTGCTAGCGTGGGCACAGATACGCAGTATTTT. This codes for CAWSASVGTDTQYF. The rearrangement uses TRBV30 and TRBJ2-3; tentatively, D is TRBD2 (6 bases). V lost 1 base and J lost 1, with 9 bases in between. This CDR3 has 14 residues. CDR1 is GTSNPN, CDR2 SVGIG, per germline (reference sequence).

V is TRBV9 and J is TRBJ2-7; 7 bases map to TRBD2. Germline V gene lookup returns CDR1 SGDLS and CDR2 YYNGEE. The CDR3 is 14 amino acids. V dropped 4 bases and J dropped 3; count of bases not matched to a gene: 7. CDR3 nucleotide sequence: TGTGCCAGCAGCCCAAGCGGGGCGGTCTACGAGCAGTACTTC. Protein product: CASSPSGAVYEQYF.

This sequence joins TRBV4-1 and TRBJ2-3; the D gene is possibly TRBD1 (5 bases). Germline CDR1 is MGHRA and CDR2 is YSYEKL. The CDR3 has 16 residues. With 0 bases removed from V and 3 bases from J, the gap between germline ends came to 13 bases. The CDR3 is CASSQDWGIRTDTQYF. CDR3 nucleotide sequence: TGCGCCAGCAGCCAAGATTGGGGCATTAGAACAGATACGCAGTATTTT.

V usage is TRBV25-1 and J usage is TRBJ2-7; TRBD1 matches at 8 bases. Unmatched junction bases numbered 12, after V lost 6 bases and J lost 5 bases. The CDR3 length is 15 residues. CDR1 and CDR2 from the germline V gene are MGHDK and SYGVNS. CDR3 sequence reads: CASSGNRGRANEQYF. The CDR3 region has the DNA TGTGCCAGCAGCGGAAACAGGGGGAGAGCCAACGAGCAGTACTTC.

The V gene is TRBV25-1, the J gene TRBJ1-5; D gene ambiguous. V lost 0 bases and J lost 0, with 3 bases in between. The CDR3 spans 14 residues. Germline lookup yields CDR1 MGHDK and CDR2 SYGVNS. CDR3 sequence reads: CASSEYVSNQPQHF. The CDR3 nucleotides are TGTGCCAGCAGTGAATACGTTAGCAATCAGCCCCAGCATTTT. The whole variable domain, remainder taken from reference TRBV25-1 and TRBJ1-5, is EADIYQTPRYLVIGTGKKITLECSQTMGHDKMYWYQQDPGMELHLIHYSYGVNSTEKGDLSSESTVSRIRTEHFPLTLESARPSHTSQYLCASSEYVSNQPQHFGDGTRLSIL.

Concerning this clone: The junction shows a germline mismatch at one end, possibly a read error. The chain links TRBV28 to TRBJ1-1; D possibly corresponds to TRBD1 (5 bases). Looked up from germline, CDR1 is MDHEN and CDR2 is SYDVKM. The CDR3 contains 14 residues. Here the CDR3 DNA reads TGTGCCTGCAGTGCCCCGTCTCGGGGGTTTGAAGCTTTCTTT. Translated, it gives CACSAPSRGFEAFF.

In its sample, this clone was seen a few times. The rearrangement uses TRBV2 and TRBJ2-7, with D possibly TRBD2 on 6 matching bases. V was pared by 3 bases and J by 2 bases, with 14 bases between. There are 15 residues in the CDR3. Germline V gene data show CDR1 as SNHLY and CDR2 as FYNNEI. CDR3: CASSDGGFSTYEQYF. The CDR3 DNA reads TGTGCCAGCAGTGACGGAGGGTTCTCTACCTACGAGCAGTACTTC.

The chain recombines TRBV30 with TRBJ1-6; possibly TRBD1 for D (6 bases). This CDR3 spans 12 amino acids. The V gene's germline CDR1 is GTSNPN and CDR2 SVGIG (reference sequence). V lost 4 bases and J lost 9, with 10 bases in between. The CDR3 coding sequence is TGTGCCTGGAAAGGGGGAAGTTCACCCCTCCACTTT. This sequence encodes CAWKGGSSPLHF.

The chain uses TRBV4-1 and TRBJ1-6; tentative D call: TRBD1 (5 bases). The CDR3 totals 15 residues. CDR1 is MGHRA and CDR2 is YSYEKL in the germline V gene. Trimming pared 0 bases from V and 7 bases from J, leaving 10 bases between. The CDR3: CASSQDGGLNSPLHF. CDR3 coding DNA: TGCGCCAGCAGCCAAGACGGGGGGTTGAATTCACCCCTCCACTTT.

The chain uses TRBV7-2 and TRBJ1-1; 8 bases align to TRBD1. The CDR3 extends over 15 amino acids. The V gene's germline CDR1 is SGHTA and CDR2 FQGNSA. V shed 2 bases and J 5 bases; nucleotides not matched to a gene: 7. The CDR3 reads CASSLIQGAGTEAFF. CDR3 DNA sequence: TGTGCCAGCAGCTTAATTCAGGGGGCGGGGACTGAAGCTTTCTTT.

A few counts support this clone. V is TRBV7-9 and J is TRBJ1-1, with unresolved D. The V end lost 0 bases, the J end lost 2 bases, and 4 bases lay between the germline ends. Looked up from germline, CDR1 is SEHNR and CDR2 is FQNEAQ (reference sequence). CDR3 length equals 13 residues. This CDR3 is CASSLAGNTEAFF. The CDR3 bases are TGTGCCAGCAGCTTAGCTGGCAACACTGAAGCTTTCTTT.

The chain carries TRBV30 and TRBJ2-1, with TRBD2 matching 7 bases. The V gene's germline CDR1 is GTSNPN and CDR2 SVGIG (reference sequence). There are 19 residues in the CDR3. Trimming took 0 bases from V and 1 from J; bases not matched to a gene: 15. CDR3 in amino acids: CAWSVPPFSGRGSYNEQFF. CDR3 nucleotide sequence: TGTGCCTGGAGTGTCCCCCCTTTCTCTGGGCGGGGGTCCTACAATGAGCAGTTCTTC.

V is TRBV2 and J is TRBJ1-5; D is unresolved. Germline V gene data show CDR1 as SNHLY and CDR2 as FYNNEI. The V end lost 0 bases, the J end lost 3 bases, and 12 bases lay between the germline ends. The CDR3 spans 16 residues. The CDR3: CASSEARFGVNQPQHF. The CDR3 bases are TGTGCCAGCAGTGAAGCCCGGTTCGGGGTCAATCAGCCCCAGCATTTT.

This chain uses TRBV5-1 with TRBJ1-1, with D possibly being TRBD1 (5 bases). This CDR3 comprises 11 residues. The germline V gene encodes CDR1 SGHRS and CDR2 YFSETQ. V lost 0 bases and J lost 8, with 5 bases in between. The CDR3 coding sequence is TGCGCCAGCAGCTTGGGGACAGAAGCTTTCTTT. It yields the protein CASSLGTEAFF.